A selection of T cell receptor beta chains follows, all from one sample in a study of blood T cell repertoires in COVID-19. Some clones are missing from TCRdb's copy, which holds only in-frame ones; the method was immunoSEQ multiplex PCR. The profile shows about 240,000 clones, around 87% of them singletons. Sequencing was performed on PBMCs or T cells enriched from blood (not recorded which). These receptors were obtained from a woman in her forties with acute COVID-19. Each CDR3 is given with its conserved first and last residue. The D gene is left open where the match is weak. Clone size is shown for a subset of rows, as once, few, many or a class of expanded clone.

>TRBD2|TRBV2|TRBJ2-1|.
CATRLAGAYEQFF
TGTGCCACGCGACTAGCGGGAGCTTATGAGCAGTTCTTC
>.|TRBV7-8|TRBJ1-5|.
CASEWGGSNQPQHF
TGTGCCAGCGAATGGGGGGGAAGCAATCAGCCCCAGCATTTT
>.|TRBV7-8|TRBJ2-7|.
CASSLAPVSAYEQYF
TGTGCCAGCAGCTTAGCACCAGTGTCAGCCTACGAGCAGTACTTC
>.|TRBV10-2|TRBJ1-5|.
CASSGGQLSNQPQHF
TGCGCCAGCAGTGGGGGGCAGCTTAGCAATCAGCCCCAGCATTTT
>TRBD1|TRBV7-9|TRBJ1-2|few
CASSVTGTGRDGYTF
TGTGCCAGCAGCGTAACCGGGACAGGGAGGGATGGCTACACCTTC
>.|TRBV18|TRBJ1-1|.
CASSPPGTSPEAFF
TGTGCCAGCTCACCGCCCGGGACATCTCCTGAAGCTTTCTTT
>TRBD2|TRBV29-1|TRBJ2-5|.
CSVEERGGGETQYF
TGCAGCGTTGAAGAACGGGGGGGAGGAGAGACCCAGTACTTC
>TRBD1|TRBV4-2|TRBJ1-6|.
CASSQEGTGQDSPLHF
TGTGCCAGCAGCCAAGAGGGGACAGGACAAGATTCACCCCTCCACTTT
>TRBD2|TRBV7-3|TRBJ2-3|.
CASSSAGGLRDTQYF
TGTGCCAGCAGCTCAGCGGGAGGGCTACGGGATACGCAGTATTTT
>TRBD1|TRBV7-9|TRBJ1-4|.
CASSSRRGQGKGNEKLFF
TGTGCCAGCAGCTCCCGACGGGGACAGGGCAAGGGGAATGAAAAACTGTTTTTT
>TRBD2|TRBV11-3|TRBJ2-7|.
CASSLVTSGRQQYF
TGTGCCAGCAGCTTAGTGACTAGCGGGAGGCAGCAGTACTTC
>TRBD1|TRBV11-3|TRBJ2-6|.
CASRDRNSGANVLTF
TGTGCCAGCCGGGACAGGAACTCTGGGGCCAACGTCCTGACTTTC
>.|TRBV19|TRBJ2-5|.
CASSIWSMGVETQYF
TGTGCCAGTAGTATATGGAGTATGGGTGTAGAGACCCAGTACTTC
>.|TRBV4-1|TRBJ1-2|.
CASSQGTLSDYGYTF
TGCGCCAGCAGCCAGGGGACACTCTCAGACTATGGCTACACCTTC
>TRBD1|TRBV29-1|TRBJ1-6|.
CSVVTGDSPLHF
TGCAGCGTTGTGACAGGGGATTCACCCCTCCACTTT
>TRBD2|TRBV5-6|TRBJ2-1|.
CASSLPVAGGPRGEQFF
TGTGCCAGCAGCTTACCCGTAGCGGGAGGACCAAGAGGGGAGCAGTTCTTC
>.|TRBV6-1|TRBJ1-2|.
CASSEVGRTRYGYTF
TGTGCCAGCAGTGAAGTTGGGCGAACACGCTATGGCTACACCTTC